This entry is about one T cell receptor (beta chain). Trimming cost V 4 bases and J 6 bases; bases outside gene matches: 3. This CDR3 has 14 amino acids. CDR1 is SGHVS, CDR2 FQNEAQ, per germline. This sample stems from a study of blood T cell repertoires in COVID-19. Seattle-derived patients entered the study during active infection and were followed longitudinally. Generated by immunoSEQ multiplex PCR, the TCRdb table keeps only in-frame clones and is missing some. Of over 100,000 clones detected, 75% to 90% appear once; the ten largest clones hold 4.3%. The sequencing input was peripheral blood. This TCR was sampled from a man in his 60s with COVID-19, enrolled during active disease. The chain joins TRBV7-8 to TRBJ1-5, with 10 positions matching TRBD1. The CDR3 DNA follows: TGTGCCAGCAGCTACCGGACAGGGGGTCAGCCCCAGCATTTT. It specifies CASSYRTGGQPQHF.